Listed below are T cell receptor beta chains from one sample, sequenced in a study of T cells in Graves' hyperthyroidism and ophthalmopathy. TCRdb ran MiXCR on the multiplex PCR reads and lists one entry per CDR3 protein. The table lists some 300,000 distinct CDR3 sequences, roughly an eighth of them singletons, with approximately 7.9% in the top ten. The sequenced sample consisted of blood. The source of these receptors is a middle-aged woman with Graves' hyperthyroidism. CDR3s include the opening cysteine and the closing phenylalanine or tryptophan. The D gene is left open where the match is weak. The size entry is marked missing in some rows and otherwise reads once, few, many or a size class.

j_call v_call clone_size d_call cdr3_aa cdr3_nt
TRBJ2-7 TRBV27 many - CATSDTSYEQYF TGTGCCACCAGTGACACCTCCTACGAGCAGTACTTC
TRBJ1-4 TRBV2 many - CASDIQLPRKLFF TGTGCCAGTGACATACAACTACCAAGAAAACTGTTTTTT
TRBJ2-7 TRBV2 many - CASSVGPSYEQYF TGTGCCAGCAGTGTTGGGCCTTCCTACGAGCAGTACTTC
TRBJ2-1 TRBV19 - - CASSRALQGSEQFF TGTGCCAGTAGTAGGGCCCTTCAGGGGAGTGAGCAGTTCTTC
TRBJ2-6 TRBV7-9 few - CASSLGQPGANVLTF TGTGCCAGCAGCTTAGGACAGCCTGGGGCCAACGTCCTGACTTTC
TRBJ1-1 TRBV4-1 few - CASSQELGTLNTEAFF TGCGCCAGCAGCCAAGAGTTGGGCACCCTGAACACTGAAGCTTTCTTT
TRBJ1-1 TRBV5-5 many - CASGYMLNTEAFF TGTGCCAGCGGCTATATGTTGAACACTGAAGCTTTCTTT
TRBJ2-1 TRBV13 - TRBD1 CASTYGSMTGINEQFF TGTGCCAGCACCTATGGTTCAATGACAGGGATCAATGAGCAGTTCTTC
TRBJ2-5 TRBV28 many - CASSLGAGGVTETQYF TGTGCCAGCAGTTTGGGGGCTGGCGGGGTCACAGAGACCCAGTACTTC
TRBJ2-5 TRBV6-1 many - CASSTGLGAQYF TGTGCCAGCAGCACAGGGTTAGGGGCCCAGTACTTC
TRBJ2-7 TRBV7-9 - TRBD2 CASNSTVGDGAGSPYEQYF TGTGCCAGCAATTCAACTGTCGGGGATGGAGCGGGATCCCCCTACGAGCAGTACTTC
TRBJ2-3 TRBV2 few TRBD2 CASSELAGGMDTQYF TGTGCCAGCAGTGAACTAGCGGGAGGGATGGATACGCAGTATTTT
TRBJ2-6 TRBV7-9 few - CASSDPGRKSSGANVLTF TGTGCCAGCAGCGACCCGGGACGGAAGAGCTCTGGGGCCAACGTCCTGACTTTC
TRBJ2-7 TRBV6-1 - - CASRQQEAYEQYF TGTGCCAGCAGACAGCAGGAGGCCTACGAGCAGTACTTC
TRBJ2-4 TRBV28 many - CASTNWGAKNIQYF TGTGCCAGCACCAACTGGGGAGCCAAAAACATTCAGTACTTC
TRBJ2-1 TRBV18 many TRBD2 CATREGLYNEQFF TGTGCCACCCGGGAGGGGCTATACAATGAGCAGTTCTTC
TRBJ2-7 TRBV7-9 many - CASSPSPGTSKIYEQYF TGTGCCAGCAGCCCTTCCCCCGGGACAAGTAAGATCTACGAGCAGTACTTC